The 15 T cell receptor beta chains below all came from one sample that was sequenced in a study of OX40 agonist ivuxolimab in advanced cancers. This table comes from immunoSEQ multiplex PCR, and its TCRdb copy is limited to in-frame clones, with some not included. The data contain around 40,000 clones, approximately 90% of them singletons. The source was CD4+ or CD8+ T cells sorted from blood, collected in a trial of the OX40 agonist ivuxolimab. These receptors all stem from an adult with an advanced solid tumor such as melanoma, head and neck, liver or kidney cancer.

The chain carries TRBV9 and TRBJ2-1; 9 bases align to TRBD1. Germline values: CDR1 SGDLS, CDR2 YYNGEE. V was clipped by 3 bases and J by 7 bases; unmatched bases: 8. The CDR3 contains 15 residues. Here the CDR3 reads CASSDRQGGTNEQFF. CDR3 in DNA: TGTGCCAGCAGCGACCGACAGGGGGGAACGAATGAGCAGTTCTTC. The variable domain in full, completed from reference TRBV9 and TRBJ2-1, reads DSGVTQTPKHLITATGQRVTLRCSPRSGDLSVYWYQQSLDQGLQFLIQYYNGEERAKGNILERFSAQQFPDLHSELNLSSLELGDSALYFCASSDRQGGTNEQFFGPGTRLTVL.

This chain connects TRBV28 to TRBJ2-7, with 7 bases lining up with TRBD2. CDR1 and CDR2 from the germline V gene are MDHEN and SYDVKM. V was clipped by 3 bases and J by 3 bases; unmatched bases: 17. CDR3 length: 18 amino acids. The chain's CDR3 is CASSFAEGQGGFSYEQYV. CDR3 in DNA: TGTGCCAGCAGTTTTGCGGAGGGTCAGGGAGGGTTCAGCTACGAGCAGTACGTC.

The J gene is TRBJ2-3, the V gene TRBV5-6; D is undetermined. Germline V lookup: CDR1 SGHDT, CDR2 YYEEEE. With 0 bases removed from V and 6 bases from J, the gap between germline ends came to 5 bases. This CDR3 region has 12 residues. As DNA, the CDR3 is TGTGCCAGCAGCTTGGGTGGGGATACGCAGTATTTT. The encoded protein is CASSLGGDTQYF.

V and J are TRBV6-1 and TRBJ2-7; weak D call: TRBD2 (5 bases). The V end lost 4 bases, the J end lost 0 bases, and 19 bases lay between the germline ends. The CDR3 sequence is 17 residues long. Germline lookup yields CDR1 MNHNS and CDR2 SASEGT. The CDR3 loop is CASSAGNWRISSYEQYV. In DNA form, the CDR3 reads TGTGCCAGCAGTGCCGGGAATTGGAGGATTAGCTCCTACGAGCAGTACGTC.

This chain joins TRBV6-1 and TRBJ1-1, with a possible D match to TRBD1 (5 bases). V lost 2 bases and J 3 bases, leaving 13 bases between the germline ends. CDR1 is MNHNS, CDR2 SASEGT, per germline. The CDR3 totals 15 residues. The CDR3 sequence: CASSEFVGGDTEAFF. CDR3 DNA: TGTGCCAGCAGTGAATTTGTTGGGGGGGACACTGAAGCTTTCTTT.

For the CDR3, the DNA is TGTGCCAGCAGCTACGGGACTAGCGGGTCTTACAATGAGCAGTTCTTC. Translating it yields CASSYGTSGSYNEQFF. The chain employs TRBV5-4 and TRBJ2-1, with 12 nucleotides matching TRBD2. The junction had 5 bases not matched to a gene; V was cut back by 3 bases and J by 4 bases. Germline lookup yields CDR1 SGHNT and CDR2 YYREEE (reference sequence). The CDR3 has 16 amino acids.

This chain joins TRBV7-9 and TRBJ1-2; the match to TRBD1 covers 8 bases. Germline assignment: CDR1 SEHNR and CDR2 FQNEAQ (reference sequence). V dropped 4 bases and J dropped 6; count of bases not matched to a gene: 4. The CDR3 has 13 residues. CDR3 coding DNA: TGTGCCAGCAGCTCCTCAGGGGGCGATGGCTACACCTTC. This encodes CASSSSGGDGYTF. Full variable domain (remainder filled in from reference TRBV7-9 and TRBJ1-2): DTGVSQNPRHKITKRGQNVTFRCDPISEHNRLYWYRQTLGQGPEFLTYFQNEAQLEKSRLLSDRFSAERPKGSFSTLEIQRTEQGDSAMYLCASSSSGGDGYTFGSGTRLTVV.

This clone was counted once. V is TRBV10-2 and J is TRBJ2-7; unclear D gene. Germline CDR1 is WSHSY and CDR2 is SAAADI. This CDR3 spans 12 amino acids. V dropped 2 bases and J dropped 2 bases, with 4 bases sitting between them. As DNA, the CDR3 is TGCGCCAGCAGTGAGGTGCCCTACGAGCAGTACTTC. Its protein product is CASSEVPYEQYF.

V is TRBV6-5 and J is TRBJ2-1, with TRBD2 as a possible D gene (6 bases). Per germline, CDR1 MNHEY and CDR2 SVGAGI. This CDR3 has 14 amino acids. Trimming pared 2 bases from V and 7 bases from J, leaving 12 bases between. DNA of the CDR3: TGTGCCAGCAGTTACGGGGACTCACTAAATGAGCAGTTCTTC. It translates to CASSYGDSLNEQFF.

V usage is TRBV29-1 and J usage is TRBJ2-1; D unclear. The CDR3 is 15 residues long. CDR1 and CDR2 from the germline V gene are SQVTM and ANQGSEA. With 4 bases removed from V and 0 bases from J, the gap between germline ends came to 13 bases. The CDR3 DNA follows: TGCAGCGTTGTAAGGGCAGAGAGCTCCTACAATGAGCAGTTCTTC. Translating gives CSVVRAESSYNEQFF.

The chain carries TRBV5-4 and TRBJ1-3; a weak D match, TRBD1 (5 bases). Germline V gene sequence: CDR1 SGHNT, CDR2 YYREEE (reference sequence). This CDR3 is built from 14 residues. V was shortened by 3 bases and J by 3 bases, with 10 bases between the two germline ends. As DNA, the CDR3 is TGTGCCAGCAGCTCTCTGACAGATGGAAACACCATATATTTT. This codes for CASSSLTDGNTIYF.

The chain combines TRBV10-3 with TRBJ2-1; tentative D call: TRBD2 (6 bases). Germline CDR1 ENHRY, CDR2 SYGVKD. The CDR3 totals 12 residues. V lost 8 bases, J lost 8 bases, and 13 bases lay in between. In nucleotides, the CDR3 is TGTGCCATCGGTGGAGGGTCAGATGAGCAGTTCTTC. It encodes CAIGGGSDEQFF.

The gene calls are TRBV2 and TRBJ2-3; TRBD2 agrees at 10 bases. With 6 bases clipped from V and 1 base from J, the junction kept 7 bases outside the gene matches. Germline loops: CDR1 SNHLY, CDR2 FYNNEI. The CDR3 sequence is 16 residues long. CDR3 bases: TGTGCCAGCAGCCAGGGACTAGCGCTTCGCACAGATACGCAGTATTTT. The encoded protein is CASSQGLALRTDTQYF. The full variable domain, with the rest looked up from reference TRBV2 and TRBJ2-3, is EPEVTQTPSHQVTQMGQEVILRCVPISNHLYFYWYRQILGQKVEFLVSFYNNEISEKSEIFDDQFSVERPDGSNFTLKIRSTKLEDSAMYFCASSQGLALRTDTQYFGPGTRLTVL.

The gene calls are TRBV2 and TRBJ2-2; 14 bases align to TRBD2. The trim removed 4 bases at V and 5 bases at J, leaving 12 bases unmatched. The CDR3 covers 19 residues. In germline, CDR1 is SNHLY, CDR2 FYNNEI. CDR3 DNA sequence: TGTGCCAGCAGTGGTTACACCGGGACTAGCGGGAGAGTAACCGGGGAGCTGTTTTTT. Residues: CASSGYTGTSGRVTGELFF.

The chain couples TRBV13 to TRBJ2-1; D gene uncertain. Germline CDR1 and CDR2: PRHDT and FYEKMQ (reference sequence). V dropped 4 bases and J dropped 9 bases, with 13 bases sitting between them. This CDR3 has 13 amino acids. The CDR3 protein is CASSSSASREQFF. CDR3 in DNA: TGTGCCAGCAGCTCCTCGGCTAGTCGTGAGCAGTTCTTC.